This TCR beta chain was sequenced during a study of T cell changes during pregnancy in multiple sclerosis. The CDR3 consists of 15 residues. Per the germline V gene, CDR1 is LGHNA and CDR2 is YNFKEQ. The V and J ends lost 1 base and 8 bases respectively, with 17 bases between them. Only in-frame clones appear in the TCRdb table, and some are missing; sequencing was by immunoSEQ multiplex PCR. The data show about 68,000 clones, 92% seen once. The sample consisted of peripheral blood, taken after pregnancy. This TCR derives from a female donor in good health, enrolled as a control in a pregnancy study. V and J are TRBV4-2 and TRBJ1-1; D unclear. CDR3 sequence: CASSQVGPIQLEAFF. The CDR3 DNA sequence: TGTGCCAGCAGCCAAGTTGGGCCAATCCAACTCGAAGCTTTCTTT.